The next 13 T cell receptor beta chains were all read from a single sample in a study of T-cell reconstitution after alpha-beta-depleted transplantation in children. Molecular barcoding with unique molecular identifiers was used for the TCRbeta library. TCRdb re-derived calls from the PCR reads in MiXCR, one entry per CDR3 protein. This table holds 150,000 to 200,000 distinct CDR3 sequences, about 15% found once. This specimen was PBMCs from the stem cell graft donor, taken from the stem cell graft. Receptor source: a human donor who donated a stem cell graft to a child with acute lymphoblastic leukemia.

As DNA, the CDR3 is TGTGCCAGCAGCCCGTCTGGGAGGGCTGATGAGCAGTTCTTC. This encodes CASSPSGRADEQFF. The chain employs TRBV3-1 and TRBJ2-1; 7 bases line up with TRBD2. The CDR3 totals 14 residues. V was clipped by 4 bases and J by 8 bases; unmatched bases: 8. Germline loops: CDR1 LGHDT, CDR2 YNNKEL (reference sequence).

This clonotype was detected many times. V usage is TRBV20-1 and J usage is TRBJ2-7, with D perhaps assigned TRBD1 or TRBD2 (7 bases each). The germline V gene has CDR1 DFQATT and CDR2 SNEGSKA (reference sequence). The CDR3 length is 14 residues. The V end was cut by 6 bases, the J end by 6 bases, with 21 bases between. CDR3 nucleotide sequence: TGCAGTGCGCACTCCCACAGGGGAGGGTCCGAGCAGTACTTC. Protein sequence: CSAHSHRGGSEQYF.

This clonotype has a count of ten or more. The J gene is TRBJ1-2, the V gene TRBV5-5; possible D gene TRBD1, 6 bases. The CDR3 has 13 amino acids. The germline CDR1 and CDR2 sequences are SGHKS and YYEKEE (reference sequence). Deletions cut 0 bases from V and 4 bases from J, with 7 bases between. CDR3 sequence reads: CASSLDRVYGYTF. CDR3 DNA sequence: TGTGCCAGCAGCTTGGACAGGGTCTATGGCTACACCTTC.

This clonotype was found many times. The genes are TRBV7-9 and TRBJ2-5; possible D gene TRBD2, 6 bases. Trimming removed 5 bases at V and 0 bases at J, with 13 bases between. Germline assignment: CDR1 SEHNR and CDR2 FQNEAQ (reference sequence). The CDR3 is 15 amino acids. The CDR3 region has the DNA TGTGCCAGCAGCCCTCGTGGCGGGGACCAAGAGACCCAGTACTTC. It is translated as CASSPRGGDQETQYF.

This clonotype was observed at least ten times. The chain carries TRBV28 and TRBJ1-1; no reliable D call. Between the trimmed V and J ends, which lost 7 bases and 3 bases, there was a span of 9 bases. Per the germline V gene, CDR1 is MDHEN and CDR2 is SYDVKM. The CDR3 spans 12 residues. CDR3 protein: CASISVYTEAFF. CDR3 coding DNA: TGTGCCAGCATCTCGGTGTACACTGAAGCTTTCTTT.

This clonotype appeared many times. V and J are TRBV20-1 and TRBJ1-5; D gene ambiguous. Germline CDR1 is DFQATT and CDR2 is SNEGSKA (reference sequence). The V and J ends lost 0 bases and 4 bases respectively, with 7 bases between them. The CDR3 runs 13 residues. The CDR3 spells CSARDSANQPQHF. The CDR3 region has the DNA TGCAGTGCTAGAGATTCTGCAAATCAGCCCCAGCATTTT.

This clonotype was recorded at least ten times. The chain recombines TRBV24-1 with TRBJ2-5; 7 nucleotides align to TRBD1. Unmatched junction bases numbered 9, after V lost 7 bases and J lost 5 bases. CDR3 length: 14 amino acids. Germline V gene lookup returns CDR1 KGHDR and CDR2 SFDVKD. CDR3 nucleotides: TGTGCCACCAGCCCCGGGACAGAGGGGGAGACCCAGTACTTC. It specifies CATSPGTEGETQYF.

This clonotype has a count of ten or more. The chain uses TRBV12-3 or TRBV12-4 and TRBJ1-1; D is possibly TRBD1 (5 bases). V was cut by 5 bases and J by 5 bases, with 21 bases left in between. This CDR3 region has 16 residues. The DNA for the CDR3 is TGTGCCAGCAGTCCCCTTAGCCAGGGACTGGGTACTGAAGCTTTCTTT. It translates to CASSPLSQGLGTEAFF.

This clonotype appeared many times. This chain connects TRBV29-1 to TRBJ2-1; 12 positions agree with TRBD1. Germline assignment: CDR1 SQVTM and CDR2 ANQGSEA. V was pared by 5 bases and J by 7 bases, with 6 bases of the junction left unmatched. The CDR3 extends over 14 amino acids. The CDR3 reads CSVHRDRGRNEQFF. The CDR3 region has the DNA TGCAGCGTTCACCGGGACAGGGGGCGTAATGAGCAGTTCTTC.

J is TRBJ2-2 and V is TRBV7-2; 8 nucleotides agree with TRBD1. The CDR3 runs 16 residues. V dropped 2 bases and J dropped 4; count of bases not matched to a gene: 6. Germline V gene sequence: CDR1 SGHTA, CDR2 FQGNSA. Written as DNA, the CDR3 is TGTGCCAGCAGCTTAACGTCAGGGGGCAGCACCGGGGAGCTGTTTTTT. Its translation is CASSLTSGGSTGELFF.

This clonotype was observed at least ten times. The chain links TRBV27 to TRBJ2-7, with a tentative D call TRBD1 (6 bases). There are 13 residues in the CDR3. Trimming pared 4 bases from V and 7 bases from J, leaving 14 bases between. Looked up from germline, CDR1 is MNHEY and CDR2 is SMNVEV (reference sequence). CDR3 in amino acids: CASSSYREIEQYF. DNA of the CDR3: TGTGCCAGCAGTTCCTACAGGGAGATTGAGCAGTACTTC.

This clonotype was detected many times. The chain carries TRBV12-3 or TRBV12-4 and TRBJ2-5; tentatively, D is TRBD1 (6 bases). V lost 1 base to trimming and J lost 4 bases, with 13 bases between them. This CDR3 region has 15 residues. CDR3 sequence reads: CASSLGTASLETQYF. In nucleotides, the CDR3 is TGTGCCAGCAGTTTAGGGACAGCCTCTCTAGAGACCCAGTACTTC.

CDR3 sequence reads: CASSYGSSGSMEQYF. The CDR3 DNA reads TGCGCCAGCAGCTACGGATCAAGCGGGAGTATGGAGCAGTACTTC. The V and J genes are TRBV5-1 and TRBJ2-7; 8 bases are shared with TRBD2. The V and J ends lost 3 bases and 7 bases, in that order; junction bases with no gene match: 12. This CDR3 spans 15 amino acids. The V gene's germline CDR1 is SGHRS and CDR2 YFSETQ.